This is a list of T cell receptor beta chains from one sample in a study of T cell responses to AZD1222 COVID-19 vaccine. Assay used: immunoSEQ multiplex PCR; TCRdb lists only in-frame clones, some missing. The sample carries about 130,000 clones, about 90% recorded once. The specimen comprised peripheral blood, sampled on day 0 of AZD1222 vaccination. The receptors stem from an adult in good health. The CDR3 runs from the conserved cysteine through the conserved F or W. The D gene is left open where the match is weak. Only part of the rows carry a size: once, few, many, or a class if the clone is expanded.

NA	NA	TRBJ2-6	TRBV6-1	CASSEVSSGANVLTF	TGTGCCAGCAGTGAAGTGAGCTCTGGGGCCAACGTCCTGACTTTC
TRBD1	NA	TRBJ1-1	TRBV10-3	CAISRTGGSGHTEAFF	TGTGCCATCAGTAGGACAGGCGGGTCGGGCCACACTGAAGCTTTCTTT
NA	few	TRBJ2-7	TRBV7-2	CASSTTVREISYEQYF	TGTGCCAGCAGCACGACCGTCAGGGAGATCTCCTACGAGCAGTACTTC
NA	once	TRBJ1-2	TRBV27	CASSLSAGGNYGYTF	TGTGCCAGCAGTTTATCGGCAGGCGGCAACTATGGCTACACCTTC
TRBD2	few	TRBJ2-2	TRBV4-2	CASSRGGSGTNTGELFF	TGTGCCAGCAGCCGCGGGGGGAGCGGGACCAACACCGGGGAGCTGTTTTTT
NA	NA	TRBJ1-5	TRBV6-1	CASSEPGSAQHF	TGTGCCAGCAGTGAACCAGGGTCGGCCCAGCATTTT
NA	NA	TRBJ1-5	TRBV6-1	CASSERRDSLQPQHF	TGTGCCAGCAGTGAAAGGCGAGACAGTCTCCAGCCCCAGCATTTT
NA	NA	TRBJ1-3	TRBV28	CASTTPTSYSGNTIYF	TGTGCCAGCACCACCCCCACCTCGTATTCTGGAAACACCATATATTTT
NA	NA	TRBJ1-2	TRBV12-3/TRBV12-4	CASSFERGYTF	TGTGCCAGCAGTTTCGAAAGGGGCTACACCTTC
NA	NA	TRBJ2-5	TRBV27	CASSLSSVALETQYF	TGTGCCAGCAGTTTATCGAGTGTAGCATTAGAGACCCAGTACTTC
NA	NA	TRBJ2-2	TRBV9	CASSAWGNGELFF	TGTGCCAGCAGCGCCTGGGGGAACGGGGAGCTGTTTTTT
TRBD1	NA	TRBJ2-1	TRBV11-1	CASSLDRGYNEQFF	TGTGCCAGCAGCTTGGACAGGGGGTACAATGAGCAGTTCTTC
NA	NA	TRBJ1-2	TRBV2	CASSPDLSGGYTF	TGTGCCAGCAGCCCCGATCTTTCTGGCGGCTACACCTTC
NA	NA	TRBJ2-7	TRBV7-2	CASSFAGTPGYEQYF	TGTGCCAGCAGCTTCGCCGGGACTCCGGGCTACGAGCAGTACTTC
NA	NA	TRBJ1-3	TRBV6-1	CASSERLYSGNTIYF	TGTGCCAGCAGTGAGCGCCTCTACTCTGGAAACACCATATATTTT
NA	NA	TRBJ2-7	TRBV7-6	CASSPMGEQYF	TGTGCCAGCAGCCCGATGGGCGAGCAGTACTTC
TRBD1	NA	TRBJ1-2	TRBV18	CASSPTGANDGYTF	TGTGCCAGCTCCCCAACAGGGGCTAATGATGGCTACACCTTC
NA	NA	TRBJ1-4	TRBV10-3	CAISERITNEKLFF	TGTGCCATCAGTGAAAGGATTACTAATGAAAAACTGTTTTTT
NA	NA	TRBJ1-6	TRBV19	CASSETVGSYNSPLHF	TGTGCCAGTAGTGAGACAGTGGGCTCCTATAATTCACCCCTCCACTTT
TRBD1	NA	TRBJ1-6	TRBV3-1/TRBV3-2	CASSQRTGGRLLSTLHF	TGTGCCAGCAGCCAGAGGACAGGGGGCCGCCTCCTGTCAACCCTCCACTTT
NA	NA	TRBJ1-1	TRBV19	CASSLNTEAFF	TGTGCCAGTAGTCTGAACACTGAAGCTTTCTTT
TRBD2	NA	TRBJ2-2	TRBV23-1	CASSLGPGLAVLAGELFF	TGCGCCAGCAGTCTCGGCCCGGGACTAGCGGTTTTGGCCGGGGAGCTGTTTTTT
NA	few	TRBJ1-4	TRBV7-6	CASSPMGGANEKLFF	TGTGCCAGCAGCCCTATGGGGGGTGCCAATGAAAAACTGTTTTTT
NA	once	TRBJ1-1	TRBV3-1/TRBV3-2	CASSGGTEAFF	TGTGCCAGCAGCGGGGGCACTGAAGCTTTCTTT
TRBD1	once	TRBJ1-5	TRBV11-2	CASSPRHLTRTGVRQPQHF	TGTGCCAGCAGCCCCCGACACCTAACAAGGACAGGGGTCCGCCAGCCCCAGCATTTT
NA	NA	TRBJ2-1	TRBV19	CASSMEGLGYGEQFF	TGTGCCAGTAGTATGGAGGGGCTAGGCTACGGTGAGCAGTTCTTC
NA	NA	TRBJ1-1	TRBV6-5	CASRSGTGNTEAFF	TGTGCCAGCAGGTCCGGGACGGGGAACACTGAAGCTTTCTTT
NA	NA	TRBJ1-1	TRBV11-2	CASSSHTAENTEAFF	TGTGCCAGCAGCTCCCATACGGCGGAGAACACTGAAGCTTTCTTT
TRBD1	few	TRBJ1-4	TRBV19	CASSTSGTANEKLFF	TGTGCCAGTAGTACATCCGGGACAGCTAATGAAAAACTGTTTTTT